The 20 T cell receptor beta chains below come from one sample, sequenced in a study of cytomegalovirus exposure and HLA in healthy donors. With 60 Vbeta and 13 Jbeta primers, the PCR was carried out. The protocol was immunoSEQ multiplex PCR, while the TCRdb copy is restricted to in-frame clones and leaves out a portion. The table lists about 200,000 clones, 73% of them singletons, with about 1.7% in the top ten. Sequenced input: PBMCs. The receptors come from a woman aged 25-40 years in good health and CMV-seronegative.

The chain is built from TRBV10-3 and TRBJ2-1; TRBD2 agrees at 10 bases. J lost 4 bases, V lost 6 bases, and 6 bases had no gene match. The CDR3 contains 15 residues. CDR1 ENHRY and CDR2 SYGVKD come from the germline V gene. CDR3 residues: CAISPGLAFYNEQFF. CDR3 DNA sequence: TGTGCCATCAGCCCGGGACTAGCGTTTTACAATGAGCAGTTCTTC.

The chain employs TRBV2 and TRBJ2-6, with TRBD2 as a possible D gene (7 bases). Trimming took off 8 bases at V and 3 bases at J, with 14 bases between the two ends. In germline, CDR1 is SNHLY, CDR2 FYNNEI. This CDR3 is built from 15 residues. Written as DNA, the CDR3 is TGTGCCAGCGGATCGGGGGGCCTTGGGGCCAACGTCCTGACTTTC. Amino acid sequence: CASGSGGLGANVLTF.

The chain uses TRBV29-1 and TRBJ2-1; 7 bases align to TRBD1. The V and J ends lost 6 bases and 2 bases, in that order; junction bases with no gene match: 4. CDR3 length: 13 residues. The germline CDR1 and CDR2 sequences are SQVTM and ANQGSEA. CDR3 loop: CSVRQGTYNEQFF. The CDR3 DNA is TGCAGCGTACGACAGGGTACCTACAATGAGCAGTTCTTC.

This chain's CDR3 is CASSLDGTGGNTIYF. The CDR3 DNA follows: TGCGCCAGCAGCTTGGACGGGACAGGAGGAAACACCATATATTTT. This chain uses TRBV5-1 with TRBJ1-3, with 8 bases fitting TRBD1. This CDR3 contains 15 residues. CDR1 is SGHRS and CDR2 is YFSETQ in the germline V gene. The trim removed 0 bases at V and 4 bases at J, leaving 3 bases unmatched. Together with reference TRBV5-1 and TRBJ1-3, the CDR3 gives the full variable domain: KAGVTQTPRYLIKTRGQQVTLSCSPISGHRSVSWYQQTPGQGLQFLFEYFSETQRNKGNFPGRFSGRQFSNSRSEMNVSTLELGDSALYLCASSLDGTGGNTIYFGEGSWLTVV.

This chain joins TRBV6-6 and TRBJ2-2, with 11 bases matching TRBD1. This CDR3 is 15 amino acids long. The germline CDR1 and CDR2 sequences are MNHNY and SVGAGI (reference sequence). J gave up 7 bases and V 5 bases, and 6 bases lay outside the gene matches. CDR3 bases: TGTGCCAGCAGTAAAGGACAGGGGGCTATCGGGGAGCTGTTTTTT. Translated: CASSKGQGAIGELFF.

V and J are TRBV13 and TRBJ2-1, with 8 bases fitting TRBD2. This CDR3 spans 15 amino acids. V lost 2 bases and J lost 4; bases outside the gene matches: 4. Germline CDR1 PRHDT, CDR2 FYEKMQ (reference sequence). The CDR3 region has the DNA TGTGCCAGCAGCTTAAAACTAGCGGTATACAATGAGCAGTTCTTC. It yields the protein CASSLKLAVYNEQFF.

This clone was counted only a few times. V usage is TRBV7-9 and J usage is TRBJ1-2, with 8 bases identical to TRBD1. This CDR3 comprises 14 residues. Per germline, CDR1 SEHNR and CDR2 FQNEAQ (reference sequence). Losses at the gene ends were 3 bases for V and 3 bases for J; bases not matched to a gene: 3. CDR3 nucleotide sequence: TGTGCCAGCAGCTTTACAGGGGGAGACTATGGCTACACCTTC. Its protein is CASSFTGGDYGYTF.

The chain carries TRBV4-1 and TRBJ1-2; D gene unclear. Looked up from germline, CDR1 is MGHRA and CDR2 is YSYEKL. The CDR3 is made up of 15 amino acids. Trimming took off 3 bases at V and 4 bases at J, with 15 bases between the two ends. The CDR3 nucleotides are TGCGCCAGCAGCCACCCCCTCGGGAGCTTCTATGGCTACACCTTC. Encoded protein: CASSHPLGSFYGYTF.

V usage is TRBV5-5 and J usage is TRBJ2-2; 7 bases are a match to TRBD2. CDR3 length equals 14 residues. Losses at the gene ends were 4 bases for V and 6 bases for J; bases not matched to a gene: 6. CDR1 and CDR2 from the germline V gene are SGHKS and YYEKEE (reference sequence). The CDR3 DNA reads as TGTGCCAGCAGCGCCGGGACTAATGCCGGGGAGCTGTTTTTT. Its protein is CASSAGTNAGELFF.

The chain employs TRBV2 and TRBJ2-5, with D unclear. The CDR3 is 15 amino acids. Germline V lookup: CDR1 SNHLY, CDR2 FYNNEI. V lost 5 bases and J lost 0, with 13 bases in between. CDR3 bases: TGTGCCAGCAGTCTCCCCGGGTGGGACCAAGAGACCCAGTACTTC. Its translation: CASSLPGWDQETQYF.

The chain employs TRBV5-6 and TRBJ2-5, with D hard to call. The DNA end is more similar to TRBJ2-7, so the J call may be wrong. The CDR3 contains 13 residues. CDR1 and CDR2 from the germline V gene are SGHDT and YYEEEE. CDR3 sequence: CASSLVPSYEQYF. In DNA, the CDR3 is TGTGCCAGCAGCCTTGTTCCTTCCTACGAGCAGTACTTC.

This clone was picked up a small number of times. V usage is TRBV19 and J usage is TRBJ2-3; 8 bases fit TRBD2. The CDR3 is 14 residues long. The germline CDR1 and CDR2 sequences are LNHDA and SQIVND (reference sequence). The J segment lost 0 bases and the V segment lost 9 bases, leaving 5 bases of the junction unmatched. The CDR3 spells CASKREKSTDTQYF. CDR3 nucleotides: TGTGCCAGCAAGCGGGAGAAGAGCACAGATACGCAGTATTTT.

The J gene is TRBJ1-1, the V gene TRBV29-1; no definite D call. CDR3 length: 13 amino acids. Trimming took 1 base from V and 3 from J, leaving 9 bases between them. CDR1 SQVTM and CDR2 ANQGSEA come from the germline V gene. This CDR3 is CSVEALGYTEAFF. The CDR3 region has the DNA TGCAGCGTTGAAGCCCTCGGGTACACTGAAGCTTTCTTT.

J is TRBJ2-2 and V is TRBV27, with TRBD1 as a possible D gene (5 bases). V gave up 0 bases and J gave up 5 bases, with 10 bases separating them. This CDR3 is built from 15 residues. Per the germline V gene, CDR1 is MNHEY and CDR2 is SMNVEV (reference sequence). The CDR3 here is CASSLSGLPTGELFF. The CDR3 DNA reads TGTGCCAGCAGTTTATCGGGGCTACCAACCGGGGAGCTGTTTTTT.

This rearrangement joins TRBV19 to TRBJ1-2; no firm D call. The CDR3 runs to 12 residues. Germline V gene sequence: CDR1 LNHDA, CDR2 SQIVND (reference sequence). Trimming pared 5 bases from V and 4 bases from J, leaving 8 bases between. The CDR3 sequence is CASSESRYGYTF. CDR3 sequence (DNA): TGTGCCAGTAGTGAGAGCCGCTATGGCTACACCTTC.

The chain uses TRBV9 and TRBJ1-1, with D maybe TRBD1 (6 bases). In germline, CDR1 is SGDLS, CDR2 YYNGEE. Trimming took 1 base from V and 5 from J, leaving 15 bases between them. CDR3 size: 15 residues. The CDR3 nucleotides read TGTGCCAGCAGCGTAACTGGGGGCTCGGTTACTGAAGCTTTCTTT. It yields the protein CASSVTGGSVTEAFF.

J is TRBJ1-1 and V is TRBV27, with D uncertain. This CDR3 comprises 12 residues. Germline CDR1 reads MNHEY; CDR2 reads SMNVEV (reference sequence). The germline V and J ends were trimmed by 7 bases and 5 bases, with 11 bases remaining between them. CDR3 nucleotides: TGTGCCAGCATCGGGATCGGAACTGAAGCTTTCTTT. This gives the protein CASIGIGTEAFF.

This clone showed up just a few times. The chain recombines TRBV5-1 with TRBJ2-1; D ambiguous. Germline CDR1 is SGHRS and CDR2 is YFSETQ. This CDR3 contains 15 residues. Trimming took off 0 bases at V and 7 bases at J, with 14 bases between the two ends. The CDR3 here is CASSLATLQRNEQFF. CDR3 nucleotide sequence: TGCGCCAGCAGCTTGGCGACACTCCAAAGGAATGAGCAGTTCTTC.

The chain links TRBV6-4 to TRBJ2-1, with TRBD1 matching over 7 bases. The CDR3 length is 16 residues. Germline V lookup: CDR1 MRHNA, CDR2 SNTAGT. V shed 3 bases and J 4 bases; nucleotides not matched to a gene: 9. For the CDR3, the DNA is TGTGCCAGCAGTGAAACTGACAGGGCCTATTACAATGAGCAGTTCTTC. Its translation is CASSETDRAYYNEQFF.

The V and J genes are TRBV7-6 and TRBJ2-1; 9 bases fit TRBD1. Germline CDR1 SGHVS, CDR2 FNYEAQ. CDR3 length: 15 residues. The V gene end was trimmed by 3 bases and the J gene end by 2 bases; junction bases not matched to a gene: 2. CDR3 residues: CASSFGTGTYNEQFF. CDR3 in DNA: TGTGCCAGCAGCTTCGGGACAGGGACCTACAATGAGCAGTTCTTC.